Following are 17 T cell receptor beta chains from one sample sequenced in a study of shared clonotypes between healthy human individuals. The table came from immunoSEQ multiplex PCR; TCRdb's copy has only in-frame clones and leaves some out. The table includes about 670,000 clones, approximately 75% detected once. The material sequenced was memory CD4+ T cells sorted from blood. As for subset: CD45RA-negative fraction. The origin of the receptors is a woman aged 30 to 39 in good health.

For the CDR3, the DNA is TGTGCCAGCAGGCCGGGTCCAGACCTGTTCGAGCAGTACTTC. This codes for CASRPGPDLFEQYF. The chain is built from TRBV28 and TRBJ2-7; D unresolved. Germline V lookup: CDR1 MDHEN, CDR2 SYDVKM. The CDR3 loop spans 14 amino acids. The V end was cut by 6 bases, the J end by 6 bases, with 18 bases between.

This CDR3 is CASRRWTSGITDTQYF. CDR3 nucleotides: TGTGCCAGCAGACGTTGGACTAGCGGTATCACAGATACGCAGTATTTT. The chain couples TRBV28 to TRBJ2-3; TRBD2 matches at 10 bases. J was trimmed by 2 bases and V by 6 bases; bases with no gene match: 8. In germline, CDR1 is MDHEN, CDR2 SYDVKM. This CDR3 is 16 amino acids long.

This clone appeared a few times. Here the CDR3 DNA reads TGTGCCAGCAGGCGGGTTATTCAGGGTGAGCAGTTCTTC. Its protein is CASRRVIQGEQFF. This chain links TRBV28 with TRBJ2-1; D could derive from TRBD1 or TRBD2 (5 bases each). The germline V and J ends were trimmed by 6 bases and 9 bases, with 15 bases remaining between them. The CDR3 sequence is 13 residues long. CDR1 is MDHEN, CDR2 SYDVKM, per germline.

The chain combines TRBV28 with TRBJ1-5, with D hard to call. V gave up 6 bases and J gave up 1 base, with 10 bases separating them. CDR1 and CDR2 from the germline V gene are MDHEN and SYDVKM. The CDR3 is made up of 14 amino acids. CDR3 nucleotides: TGTGCCAGCAGAGATCAGATGAGCAATCAGCCCCAGCATTTT. Its protein product is CASRDQMSNQPQHF. Complete variable domain (other parts from reference TRBV28 and TRBJ1-5): DVKVTQSSRYLVKRTGEKVFLECVQDMDHENMFWYRQDPGLGLRLIYFSYDVKMKEKGDIPEGYSVSREKKERFSLILESASTNQTSMYLCASRDQMSNQPQHFGDGTRLSIL.

The J gene is TRBJ1-5, the V gene TRBV6-5; D remains ambiguous. The V end lost 2 bases, the J end lost 9 bases, and 11 bases lay between the germline ends. The CDR3 runs to 13 residues. Germline lookup yields CDR1 MNHEY and CDR2 SVGAGI. CDR3 nucleotides: TGTGCCAGCAGTTACGAGAGCGACGGGCCCCAGCATTTT. It is translated as CASSYESDGPQHF.

This chain connects TRBV9 to TRBJ2-5; 10 bases align to TRBD2. CDR1 is SGDLS, CDR2 YYNGEE, per germline. The V gene end was trimmed by 4 bases and the J gene end by 1 base; junction bases not matched to a gene: 4. This CDR3 region has 15 residues. CDR3 residues: CASSWTSGVQETQYF. The CDR3 DNA follows: TGTGCCAGCAGCTGGACTAGCGGAGTCCAAGAGACCCAGTACTTC. The entire variable domain, with the rest obtained from reference TRBV9 and TRBJ2-5, is as follows: DSGVTQTPKHLITATGQRVTLRCSPRSGDLSVYWYQQSLDQGLQFLIQYYNGEERAKGNILERFSAQQFPDLHSELNLSSLELGDSALYFCASSWTSGVQETQYFGPGTRLLVL.

This sequence joins TRBV25-1 and TRBJ2-3; 8 bases agree with TRBD2. Per germline, CDR1 MGHDK and CDR2 SYGVNS. CDR3 length equals 15 residues. V was clipped by 5 bases and J by 2 bases; unmatched bases: 6. The CDR3 loop reads CASSSISGITDTQYF. The CDR3 DNA is TGTGCCAGCAGTTCCATTAGCGGGATCACAGATACGCAGTATTTT.

CDR3 loop: CASSEAPGYGEQYF. In nucleotides, the CDR3 is TGTGCCAGCAGTGAAGCCCCGGGTTATGGTGAGCAGTACTTC. This rearrangement joins TRBV6-1 to TRBJ2-7; D call uncertain. The germline gives CDR1 MNHNS, CDR2 SASEGT. CDR3 size: 14 residues. V shed 0 bases and J shed 7 bases, with 13 bases lying between them.

The chain uses TRBV11-2 and TRBJ1-5; TRBD1 might be the D (5 bases). V was cut by 6 bases and J by 3 bases, with 12 bases left in between. Germline assignment: CDR1 SGHAT and CDR2 FQNNGV. The CDR3 is made up of 14 amino acids. The CDR3 DNA sequence: TGTGCCAGCAGAGGGCGGGGGTTCAATCAGCCCCAGCATTTT. Protein product: CASRGRGFNQPQHF.

The chain recombines TRBV28 with TRBJ2-2; TRBD2 might be the D (6 bases). V lost 9 bases to trimming and J lost 4 bases, with 18 bases between them. The CDR3 is 15 residues long. CDR1 MDHEN and CDR2 SYDVKM come from the germline V gene. CDR3 nucleotides: TGTGCCAGTCGTTCCTCCGGGAGAATCACCGGGGAGCTGTTTTTT. Translating gives CASRSSGRITGELFF.

V usage is TRBV28 and J usage is TRBJ1-5; 8 positions match TRBD1. Germline assignment: CDR1 MDHEN and CDR2 SYDVKM. V gave up 5 bases and J gave up 6 bases; unmatched junction bases: 12. The CDR3 has 16 residues. This CDR3 is CASSDTRGLGRQPQHF. The DNA for the CDR3 is TGTGCCAGCAGTGACACCAGGGGGCTCGGTCGTCAGCCCCAGCATTTT.

The chain has TRBV6-5 and TRBJ1-2; D gene ambiguous. Germline loops: CDR1 MNHEY, CDR2 SVGAGI. V lost 0 bases and J 2 bases, leaving 10 bases between the germline ends. This CDR3 is built from 15 residues. DNA of the CDR3: TGTGCCAGCAGTTACTCCCATTTCAAAAACTATGGCTACACCTTC. Its translation: CASSYSHFKNYGYTF.

The chain couples TRBV5-1 to TRBJ2-5; TRBD2 agrees at 8 bases. With V trimmed by 0 bases and J by 5 bases, 6 bases remained unmatched. This CDR3 region has 15 residues. Germline V gene lookup returns CDR1 SGHRS and CDR2 YFSETQ. CDR3 in amino acids: CASSLGSGGLETQYF. CDR3 DNA sequence: TGCGCCAGCAGCTTGGGTTCGGGAGGGCTGGAGACCCAGTACTTC.

The chain has TRBV19 and TRBJ2-4; D gene uncertain. The CDR3 contains 15 residues. The germline CDR1 and CDR2 sequences are LNHDA and SQIVND (reference sequence). Trimming shortened V by 3 bases and J by 3 bases, and 12 bases separated the two germline ends. The CDR3 nucleotides read TGTGCCAGTAGTATCTCCCTAACAATCAAAAACATTCAGTACTTC. This encodes CASSISLTIKNIQYF.

The rearrangement links TRBV5-1 to TRBJ2-7; maybe TRBD1 (6 bases). The CDR3 loop spans 14 amino acids. Germline-derived CDR1 and CDR2 are SGHRS and YFSETQ. Trimming cost V 5 bases and J 4 bases, with 16 bases left between them. CDR3 DNA: TGCGCCAGCAGGTTAGTGGCAGGGGAGTACGAGCAGTACTTC. Translating gives CASRLVAGEYEQYF.

DNA for the CDR3: TGCGCCAGCAGCTTGTGGGGGCGGGAGGAGACCCAGTACTTC. The encoded protein is CASSLWGREETQYF. The chain uses TRBV5-1 and TRBJ2-5, with D possibly being TRBD2 (7 bases). Germline V gives CDR1 SGHRS, CDR2 YFSETQ. Trimming took 1 base from V and 5 from J, leaving 12 bases between them. This CDR3 has 14 residues.

The chain carries TRBV5-1 and TRBJ1-5, with 7 bases fitting TRBD1. The CDR3 extends over 15 amino acids. Germline V gives CDR1 SGHRS, CDR2 YFSETQ. The V and J ends lost 3 bases and 0 bases, in that order; junction bases with no gene match: 3. The CDR3 DNA follows: TGCGCCAGCAGCTGGGGGACAGATAGCAATCAGCCCCAGCATTTT. Translation gives CASSWGTDSNQPQHF.